One and the same sample provided the 2 T cell receptor beta chains below, sequenced in a study of identical twins. TCRdb itself ran the 5' RACE reads through MiXCR, one entry per CDR3 protein. The sample holds 1.5 million to 2 million distinct CDR3 sequences; about 32% are singletons and the top ten take around 0.25%. Sequences were obtained from cord blood. The origin of the receptors is a newborn girl in good health.

This clonotype was seen repeatedly, ten times or more. The rearrangement links TRBV4-2 to TRBJ2-5; unclear D gene. Germline CDR1 is LGHNA and CDR2 is YNFKEQ. V lost 0 bases and J lost 6, with 17 bases in between. This CDR3 has 16 residues. For the CDR3, the DNA is TGTGCCAGCAGCCAAGATAGTGGGCGCCGCGGCCAGACCCAGTACTTC. Amino acids: CASSQDSGRRGQTQYF.

This chain links TRBV6-5 with TRBJ1-6, with D uncertain. The V and J ends lost 2 bases and 6 bases respectively, with 8 bases between them. CDR3 length: 14 residues. Germline V gives CDR1 MNHEY, CDR2 SVGAGI. The CDR3 here is CASSYSGANSPLHF. Written as DNA, the CDR3 is TGTGCCAGCAGTTACAGTGGTGCTAATTCACCCCTCCACTTT.